This TCR beta chain was sequenced for a study of blood T cell repertoires in COVID-19. There are 14 residues in the CDR3. Germline CDR1 is KGHSH and CDR2 is LQKENI. Deletions cut 4 bases from V and 6 bases from J, with 16 bases between. TCRdb keeps only in-frame clones here, not all; method: immunoSEQ multiplex PCR. The sample contains 150,000 or so clones, around 84% of which appear only once. This chain links TRBV18 with TRBJ2-7, with a tentative D call TRBD1 (6 bases). The sequence came from an elderly woman with acute or convalescent COVID-19. The sample consisted of peripheral blood. The CDR3 DNA follows: TGTGCCAGCTCACTACAGAACAGGGACGGCGAGCAGTACTTC. This encodes CASSLQNRDGEQYF.